This entry lists 20 T cell receptor beta chains sequenced from one sample in a study of T-cell memory formation after mild COVID-19. TCRdb analysed the 5' RACE reads with MiXCR anew, one entry per CDR3 protein. Of about 400,000 distinct CDR3 sequences listed, under 25% are singletons. The specimen sequenced was PBMCs or a T cell subset sorted from them (not recorded which). Receptors originate from an adult woman who had mild COVID-19 (a few samples of this study predate the infection). Cell type and time point are not known.

This chain links TRBV4-1 with TRBJ2-2; perhaps TRBD2 as D (6 bases). This CDR3 has 19 amino acids. Trimming cost V 2 bases and J 4 bases, with 23 bases left between them. The germline V gene has CDR1 MGHRA and CDR2 YSYEKL. The CDR3 loop is CASSQIKISGRELTGELFF. The CDR3 coding sequence is TGCGCCAGCAGCCAAATCAAGATTAGCGGCAGGGAACTCACCGGGGAGCTGTTTTTT.

This clonotype was counted only a few times. This chain links TRBV11-2 with TRBJ2-2, with D uncertain. V gave up 7 bases and J gave up 0 bases, with 12 bases separating them. Per the germline V gene, CDR1 is SGHAT and CDR2 is FQNNGV. This CDR3 spans 15 amino acids. The CDR3 nucleotides read TGTGCCAGCATCCTCCGTAGAGCGAACACCGGGGAGCTGTTTTTT. As protein: CASILRRANTGELFF.

The V and J genes are TRBV3-1 and TRBJ2-7, with D maybe TRBD2 (5 bases). Between the trimmed V and J ends, which lost 4 bases and 6 bases, there was a span of 10 bases. Germline CDR1 LGHDT, CDR2 YNNKEL (reference sequence). CDR3 length: 12 residues. CDR3 region: CASSPRGAEQYF. The CDR3 nucleotides are TGTGCCAGCAGCCCCCGGGGAGCCGAGCAGTACTTC.

The rearrangement uses TRBV6-2 or TRBV6-3 and TRBJ2-1; 8 bases are a match to TRBD2. J was trimmed by 8 bases and V by 8 bases; bases with no gene match: 8. Germline V lookup: CDR1 MNHEY, CDR2 SVGEGT. The CDR3 length is 13 residues. The CDR3 DNA reads TGTGCCAGCGGGACTAGTCGTCTCGATGAGCAGTTCTTC. Its protein is CASGTSRLDEQFF.

The chain has TRBV20-1 and TRBJ2-1; weak D call: TRBD1 (6 bases). This CDR3 has 13 amino acids. V lost 3 bases and J 5 bases, leaving 11 bases between the germline ends. Per germline, CDR1 DFQATT and CDR2 SNEGSKA (reference sequence). This CDR3 reads CSASEQGDNEQFF. Here the CDR3 DNA reads TGCAGTGCTAGTGAACAGGGAGACAATGAGCAGTTCTTC.

This clonotype has only a few counts. This chain uses TRBV3-1 with TRBJ2-7; D assignment may be TRBD1 or TRBD2 (5 bases each). Germline assignment: CDR1 LGHDT and CDR2 YNNKEL (reference sequence). V lost 8 bases and J lost 3, with 11 bases in between. This CDR3 comprises 12 residues. CDR3 nucleotide sequence: TGTGCCAGCGGAGGCAGGGACTACGAGCAGTACTTC. This translates into CASGGRDYEQYF.

This clonotype was seen at least ten times. V gene TRBV5-1 combines with J gene TRBJ2-7; 7 bases line up with TRBD2. V lost 0 bases to trimming and J lost 2 bases; unmatched junction nucleotides: 5. This CDR3 has 15 amino acids. CDR1 is SGHRS, CDR2 YFSETQ, per germline. CDR3 bases: TGCGCCAGCAGCTTGGGCCCAGCGGGAACCTACGAGCAGTACTTC. Protein: CASSLGPAGTYEQYF.

The table lists this clonotype with a few counts. The V call is TRBV7-9, the J call TRBJ2-7, with TRBD1 matching 7 bases. Germline trimming cut 1 base from V and 5 bases from J; bases unmatched to any gene: 17. Germline CDR1 is SEHNR and CDR2 is FQNEAQ (reference sequence). This CDR3 spans 18 amino acids. The chain's CDR3 is CASSLVVGTALSYHEQYF. The DNA of the CDR3 is TGTGCCAGCAGCTTAGTAGTTGGGACAGCCCTTTCCTATCACGAGCAGTACTTC.

The CDR3 bases are TGTGCCAGCTCCTCCGCCAGCGGGGGTCTGGCAGATACGCAGTATTTT. Its translation: CASSSASGGLADTQYF. The chain joins TRBV7-3 to TRBJ2-3, with 8 bases lining up with TRBD2. Germline V lookup: CDR1 SGHTA, CDR2 FQGTGA. After removal of 8 bases from V and 4 bases from J, the junction contained 14 bases not matched to a gene. The CDR3 is 16 residues long.

This clonotype occurred a few times. The chain is built from TRBV10-3 and TRBJ2-7; D possibly matches TRBD1 or TRBD2 (5 bases each). The V end lost 10 bases, the J end lost 2 bases, and 12 bases lay between the germline ends. CDR1 is ENHRY, CDR2 SYGVKD, per germline. The CDR3 length is 12 residues. The CDR3 DNA follows: TGTGCCACCGGACTGGGGGCCTACGAGCAGTACTTC. Protein product: CATGLGAYEQYF.

This clonotype was found many times. Its ends do not fully match the called genes, so a read error is possible. CDR3 nucleotides: TGTGCCAGCTCTCCTGACAGGAGCACAGATACGCAGTATTTT. Protein product: CASSPDRSTDTQYF. J is TRBJ2-3 and V is TRBV5-1; tentatively, D is TRBD1 (6 bases). The CDR3 sequence is 14 residues long. Germline values: CDR1 SGHRS, CDR2 YFSETQ.

The chain joins TRBV11-3 to TRBJ1-1; 8 nucleotides match TRBD1. Germline V gene sequence: CDR1 SGHNT, CDR2 YENEEA. This CDR3 is built from 15 residues. V lost 5 bases, J lost 4 bases, and 9 bases stayed unmatched. The CDR3 bases are TGTGCCAGCAGCCCCCGGGACAGGTATGGCACTGAAGCTTTCTTT. The encoded protein is CASSPRDRYGTEAFF.

The genes are TRBV29-1 and TRBJ2-7; the D call may be TRBD1 or TRBD2 (6 bases each). Germline V lookup: CDR1 SQVTM, CDR2 ANQGSEA. CDR3 size: 13 residues. V was cut by 4 bases and J by 3 bases, with 13 bases left in between. The CDR3 is CSVGRGQGYEQYF. CDR3 nucleotides: TGCAGCGTTGGTCGGGGGCAGGGCTACGAGCAGTACTTC.

This chain links TRBV12-3 or TRBV12-4 with TRBJ2-3; no firm D call. The CDR3 runs to 14 residues. With 6 bases removed from V and 6 bases from J, the gap between germline ends came to 16 bases. The CDR3 DNA reads as TGTGCCAGCAGCGGGTTAAGGGATGGTGATACGCAGTATTTT. This gives the protein CASSGLRDGDTQYF.

The J gene is TRBJ1-5, the V gene TRBV2; 7 nucleotides line up with TRBD1. Trimming removed 2 bases from V and 1 base from J; junction bases left unmatched: 5. The CDR3 is 16 residues long. Germline assignment: CDR1 SNHLY and CDR2 FYNNEI. The CDR3 region has the DNA TGTGCCAGCAGTGAACAGGGGGGTGGCAGCAATCAGCCCCAGCATTTT. Its protein product is CASSEQGGGSNQPQHF.

This chain connects TRBV25-1 to TRBJ2-7, with 10 bases matching TRBD2. There are 17 residues in the CDR3. Losses at the gene ends were 1 base for V and 2 bases for J; bases not matched to a gene: 8. CDR1 and CDR2 from the germline V gene are MGHDK and SYGVNS. The CDR3 nucleotides are TGTGCCAGCAGTGAATTAACTAGCGGGAATGTCCCCTACGAGCAGTACTTC. Protein product: CASSELTSGNVPYEQYF.

This clonotype was detected only a few times. The rearrangement joins TRBV2 to TRBJ2-1; 8 nucleotides align to TRBD2. The trim removed 7 bases at V and 4 bases at J, leaving 3 bases unmatched. Germline CDR1 reads SNHLY; CDR2 reads FYNNEI. CDR3 length: 13 amino acids. Written as DNA, the CDR3 is TGTGCCAGCACTAGCGGGCTGTACAATGAGCAGTTCTTC. Translated, it gives CASTSGLYNEQFF.

This clonotype was seen many times. This chain joins TRBV5-1 and TRBJ2-7; 7 bases line up with TRBD1. This CDR3 has 13 residues. Germline values: CDR1 SGHRS, CDR2 YFSETQ. The V segment lost 4 bases and the J segment 5 bases; nucleotides outside the gene matches: 6. CDR3 DNA sequence: TGCGCCAGCAGCCCACGGACAGGTAACGAGCAGTACTTC. This gives the protein CASSPRTGNEQYF.

The chain is built from TRBV7-8 and TRBJ2-2; D tentatively reads TRBD1 or TRBD2 (6 bases each). The CDR3 contains 16 residues. Germline V gene lookup returns CDR1 SGHVS and CDR2 FQNEAQ. Trimming cost V 2 bases and J 3 bases, with 13 bases left between them. Here the CDR3 reads CASSLIGGGDTGELFF. CDR3 bases: TGTGCCAGCAGCTTAATCGGAGGGGGTGACACCGGGGAGCTGTTTTTT.

This clonotype was picked up a small number of times. V and J are TRBV9 and TRBJ2-7; D unclear. CDR1 and CDR2 (germline): SGDLS, YYNGEE. V lost 4 bases, J lost 2 bases, and 10 bases lay in between. This CDR3 has 13 amino acids. The CDR3: CASSPQAAYEQYF. In DNA, the CDR3 is TGTGCCAGCAGCCCGCAGGCAGCCTACGAGCAGTACTTC.